These 22 T cell receptor beta chains were sequenced from one sample in a study of T cell responses to AZD1222 COVID-19 vaccine. Generated by immunoSEQ multiplex PCR, the TCRdb table keeps only in-frame clones and is missing some. This sample has some 170,000 clones, with just under 90% found just once. Sample: peripheral blood, taken 28 days after the second dose of the MenACWY control vaccine. The receptors were sampled from an adult who received the MenACWY meningococcal vaccine as a control.

The chain couples TRBV29-1 to TRBJ1-2; 8 bases are shared with TRBD1. Germline V gene lookup returns CDR1 SQVTM and CDR2 ANQGSEA. The CDR3 has 14 amino acids. V trimming: 4 bases; J trimming: 4 bases; junction bases outside the gene matches: 8. CDR3 nucleotides: TGCAGCGTTGCACTATTAGACAGGGGCTATGGCTACACCTTC. This codes for CSVALLDRGYGYTF.

This clone was seen just once. The chain employs TRBV7-9 and TRBJ2-3; no firm D call. The V end was cut by 5 bases, the J end by 4 bases, with 13 bases between. CDR1 and CDR2 (germline): SEHNR, FQNEAQ (reference sequence). The CDR3 loop spans 14 amino acids. This CDR3 is CASSLQYVSDTQYF. The CDR3 DNA follows: TGTGCCAGCAGCCTTCAGTATGTATCAGATACGCAGTATTTT.

The rearrangement links TRBV20-1 to TRBJ1-2; possibly TRBD1 for D (5 bases). Trimming pared 3 bases from V and 6 bases from J, leaving 14 bases between. This CDR3 comprises 13 residues. Germline values: CDR1 DFQATT, CDR2 SNEGSKA (reference sequence). The DNA of the CDR3 is TGCAGTGCTAGTTCGGGACGGACGCATGGCTACACCTTC. This translates into CSASSGRTHGYTF.

The V and J genes are TRBV29-1 and TRBJ1-5, with a possible D match to TRBD1 (5 bases). The CDR3 loop spans 14 amino acids. V was clipped by 4 bases and J by 3 bases, with 13 bases between them. CDR1 and CDR2 from the germline V gene are SQVTM and ANQGSEA. CDR3 DNA sequence: TGCAGCGTTGGCGGAGCGGGGGACAATCAGCCCCAGCATTTT. Amino acid sequence: CSVGGAGDNQPQHF.

The V gene is TRBV28, the J gene TRBJ2-1; the match to TRBD2 covers 10 bases. V shed 2 bases and J 0 bases; nucleotides not matched to a gene: 4. CDR1 is MDHEN, CDR2 SYDVKM, per germline. The CDR3 consists of 17 residues. The CDR3 region has the DNA TGTGCCAGCAGTTTACTGCCTAGCGGGAGCTCCTACAATGAGCAGTTCTTC. Translation gives CASSLLPSGSSYNEQFF.

The chain joins TRBV7-2 to TRBJ2-7; 9 bases match TRBD1. Germline V lookup: CDR1 SGHTA, CDR2 FQGNSA. The CDR3 has 13 residues. Unmatched junction bases numbered 1, after V lost 1 base and J lost 6 bases. The CDR3, as DNA: TGTGCCAGCAGCTTAGGACAGGGGGTCGAGCAGTACTTC. Protein product: CASSLGQGVEQYF.

The V and J genes are TRBV15 and TRBJ1-4, with TRBD1 matching over 9 bases. The junction had 6 bases not matched to a gene; V was cut back by 0 bases and J by 7 bases. CDR1 is LNHNV, CDR2 YYDKDF, per germline (reference sequence). This CDR3 is built from 16 residues. This CDR3 is CATSRETGQGSEKLFF. CDR3 bases: TGTGCCACCAGCAGAGAGACAGGACAGGGGTCTGAAAAACTGTTTTTT.

V and J are TRBV29-1 and TRBJ2-2, with no clear D. In germline, CDR1 is SQVTM, CDR2 ANQGSEA. This CDR3 is built from 13 residues. V was pared by 7 bases and J by 7 bases, with 16 bases between. The DNA for the CDR3 is TGCAGCGCCTCAAGCTCGGCAATCGGGGAGCTGTTTTTT. Protein sequence: CSASSSAIGELFF.

The CDR3 loop is CAISERGDTYEQYF. The CDR3 bases are TGTGCCATCAGTGAGCGGGGGGACACCTACGAGCAGTACTTC. V usage is TRBV10-3 and J usage is TRBJ2-7, with TRBD2 as a possible D gene (7 bases). V dropped 2 bases and J dropped 2 bases, with 10 bases sitting between them. CDR1 is ENHRY and CDR2 is SYGVKD in the germline V gene. This CDR3 contains 14 residues.

The rearrangement links TRBV6-5 to TRBJ1-2; no definite D call. The CDR3 spans 13 residues. Trimming removed 6 bases from V and 0 bases from J, with 8 bases in between. The germline V gene has CDR1 MNHEY and CDR2 SVGAGI. The CDR3 here is CASSRDANYGYTF. CDR3 DNA: TGTGCCAGCAGCCGGGATGCTAACTATGGCTACACCTTC.

The V and J genes are TRBV19 and TRBJ2-7; D is possibly TRBD1 (5 bases). V was clipped by 9 bases and J by 2 bases, with 20 bases between them. CDR1 and CDR2 (germline): LNHDA, SQIVND (reference sequence). This CDR3 region has 15 residues. Here the CDR3 reads CASQPRRGYPYEQYF. Here the CDR3 DNA reads TGTGCCAGCCAACCCCGAAGGGGTTACCCCTACGAGCAGTACTTC.

The chain is built from TRBV27 and TRBJ1-4; D is perhaps TRBD1 (5 bases). CDR3 length: 15 amino acids. V was cut by 8 bases and J by 8 bases, with 21 bases left in between. Germline V CDR1 and CDR2: MNHEY, SMNVEV (reference sequence). CDR3 DNA sequence: TGTGCCAGCCGTGCCCTTCGGGACGCATTGGAAAAACTGTTTTTT. This codes for CASRALRDALEKLFF.

This clone was seen a few times. V is TRBV6-1 and J is TRBJ2-2, with a weak D call TRBD2 (5 bases). The CDR3 covers 15 residues. V was shortened by 0 bases and J by 2 bases, with 7 bases between the two germline ends. The germline gives CDR1 MNHNS, CDR2 SASEGT. The CDR3 DNA is TGTGCCAGCAGTGAAGCTGAGGGAAACACCGGGGAGCTGTTTTTT. This translates into CASSEAEGNTGELFF.

In DNA, the CDR3 is TGTGCCAGTAGTGAAGACAGGGCGAACACTGAAGCTTTCTTT. Residues: CASSEDRANTEAFF. V usage is TRBV19 and J usage is TRBJ1-1, with 7 nucleotides matching TRBD1. Germline CDR1 reads LNHDA; CDR2 reads SQIVND (reference sequence). CDR3 length: 14 residues. The ends lost 5 bases at V and 1 base at J; junction bases unmatched: 4.

This chain connects TRBV10-3 to TRBJ2-5; weak D call: TRBD2 (5 bases). The germline V gene has CDR1 ENHRY and CDR2 SYGVKD. V lost 2 bases, J lost 5 bases, and 6 bases lay in between. The CDR3 has 12 amino acids. The CDR3 region is CAISEIAETQYF. The CDR3 region has the DNA TGTGCCATCAGTGAGATAGCGGAGACCCAGTACTTC.

J is TRBJ1-1 and V is TRBV24-1; maybe TRBD1 (5 bases). V dropped 8 bases and J dropped 4 bases, with 13 bases sitting between them. CDR3 length: 13 residues. Germline V gene lookup returns CDR1 KGHDR and CDR2 SFDVKD. CDR3 sequence: CATTNARGTEAFF. For the CDR3, the DNA is TGTGCCACCACGAATGCTAGGGGCACTGAAGCTTTCTTT.

The chain links TRBV27 to TRBJ1-5; TRBD1 agrees at 9 bases. CDR1 is MNHEY and CDR2 is SMNVEV in the germline V gene (reference sequence). Trimming at V came to 6 bases and at J to 6 bases, leaving 6 bases not matched to a gene. The CDR3 length is 14 residues. The CDR3 DNA is TGTGCCAGCAGACCACAGGGGGCCGGTCAGCCCCAGCATTTT. Translating it yields CASRPQGAGQPQHF.

The J gene is TRBJ2-3, the V gene TRBV5-4, with D possibly being TRBD2 (5 bases). The CDR3 length is 13 residues. The germline V gene has CDR1 SGHNT and CDR2 YYREEE (reference sequence). V shed 2 bases and J shed 6 bases, with 10 bases lying between them. The CDR3 here is CASSFERGDTQYF. In DNA, the CDR3 is TGTGCCAGCAGCTTCGAACGAGGGGATACGCAGTATTTT.

The chain employs TRBV7-9 and TRBJ1-1; D remains ambiguous. Trimming took 5 bases from V and 1 from J, leaving 11 bases between them. The germline CDR1 and CDR2 sequences are SEHNR and FQNEAQ (reference sequence). CDR3 length equals 14 residues. CDR3 nucleotides: TGTGCCAGCAGCACGACACCTACGAACACTGAAGCTTTCTTT. Its translation: CASSTTPTNTEAFF.

To note about this clone: Other DNA sequences within the sample encode an identical CDR3. The J gene is TRBJ1-5, the V gene TRBV28, with TRBD1 identical over 8 bases. The germline gives CDR1 MDHEN, CDR2 SYDVKM. Trimming took 6 bases from V and 6 from J; bases not matched to a gene: 4. This CDR3 comprises 13 residues. The DNA of the CDR3 is TGTGCCAGCAGCCCAGGGGGCGGTCAGCCCCAGCATTTT. Translation gives CASSPGGGQPQHF. Supplemented by reference TRBV28 and TRBJ1-5, the full variable domain reads DVKVTQSSRYLVKRTGEKVFLECVQDMDHENMFWYRQDPGLGLRLIYFSYDVKMKEKGDIPEGYSVSREKKERFSLILESASTNQTSMYLCASSPGGGQPQHFGDGTRLSIL.

This chain uses TRBV6-5 with TRBJ2-7; TRBD2 matches at 11 bases. V was clipped by 0 bases and J by 10 bases; unmatched bases: 8. Germline-derived CDR1 and CDR2 are MNHEY and SVGAGI. The CDR3 extends over 15 amino acids. CDR3 DNA: TGTGCCAGCAGTTACTCGACTAGCGGGATTCCGCCTCAGTACTTC. Protein product: CASSYSTSGIPPQYF.

The chain uses TRBV10-3 and TRBJ2-2; possible D gene TRBD2, 5 bases. Trimming took off 5 bases at V and 0 bases at J, with 10 bases between the two ends. The CDR3 length is 15 residues. Germline V gene data show CDR1 as ENHRY and CDR2 as SYGVKD. The CDR3 here is CAISMSEANTGELFF. The DNA for the CDR3 is TGTGCCATCAGTATGTCGGAGGCGAACACCGGGGAGCTGTTTTTT.